The 28 T cell receptor beta chains below all came from one sample that was sequenced in a study of T cells in localized non-small cell lung cancer. Sequencing used immunoSEQ multiplex PCR; TCRdb keeps in-frame clones, though not all of them. The table records some 28,000 clones, 87% of them present only once. The sample consisted of peripheral blood, taken before any cancer treatment. The receptor set was obtained from a male donor older than 55 with stage I lung adenocarcinoma.

The chain is built from TRBV11-2 and TRBJ2-5; possibly TRBD1 for D (5 bases). Germline CDR1 reads SGHAT; CDR2 reads FQNNGV. The ends were cut back, 8 bases at V and 2 bases at J, with 18 bases in the middle. The CDR3 is 15 amino acids. The CDR3 sequence is CASGFGQPPQETQYF. DNA of the CDR3: TGTGCCAGCGGGTTCGGACAACCACCTCAAGAGACCCAGTACTTC.

The chain carries TRBV6-5 and TRBJ1-3; no definite D call. The ends were cut back, 2 bases at V and 4 bases at J, with 12 bases in the middle. Germline V lookup: CDR1 MNHEY, CDR2 SVGAGI. The CDR3 covers 15 residues. The CDR3 nucleotides are TGTGCCAGCAGTTACGGGATAGGCGGAGGAAACACCATATATTTT. This codes for CASSYGIGGGNTIYF.

The CDR3 bases are TGTGCCAGCATCCGACAGGGAGCAACCTACGAGCAGTACTTC. This translates into CASIRQGATYEQYF. The chain joins TRBV28 to TRBJ2-7; the match to TRBD1 covers 7 bases. The V segment lost 7 bases and the J segment 2 bases; nucleotides outside the gene matches: 8. The CDR3 runs to 14 residues. Germline V gene lookup returns CDR1 MDHEN and CDR2 SYDVKM.

This chain links TRBV19 with TRBJ2-7; possible D gene TRBD2, 6 bases. Trimming pared 5 bases from V and 4 bases from J, leaving 18 bases between. Germline V gene sequence: CDR1 LNHDA, CDR2 SQIVND (reference sequence). This CDR3 contains 15 residues. DNA for the CDR3: TGTGCCAGTAGTTCCCACTCCGGCGGGGATTACGAGCAGTACTTC. It yields the protein CASSSHSGGDYEQYF.

This clone is a singleton in its sample. The J gene is TRBJ1-2, the V gene TRBV5-1; unclear D gene. Germline V gives CDR1 SGHRS, CDR2 YFSETQ. The V end was cut by 0 bases, the J end by 6 bases, with 9 bases between. This CDR3 has 13 residues. CDR3 in amino acids: CASSLAVTDGYTF. The DNA of the CDR3 is TGCGCCAGCAGCTTGGCCGTGACTGATGGCTACACCTTC.

J is TRBJ2-5 and V is TRBV7-2, with a weak D call TRBD2 (6 bases). The V gene's germline CDR1 is SGHTA and CDR2 FQGNSA. This CDR3 comprises 13 residues. Trimming stripped 7 bases from V and 1 base from J, with 10 bases between. The CDR3 coding sequence is TGTGCCAGCACGGGAGACACCCAAGAGACCCAGTACTTC. This translates into CASTGDTQETQYF.

CDR3 sequence reads: CASSEGSDTQYF. DNA for the CDR3: TGTGCCAGCAGTGAAGGATCAGATACGCAGTATTTT. V usage is TRBV2 and J usage is TRBJ2-3; D not certain. The CDR3 contains 12 residues. The V end lost 1 base, the J end lost 4 bases, and 3 bases lay between the germline ends. CDR1 is SNHLY and CDR2 is FYNNEI in the germline V gene.

V usage is TRBV7-3 and J usage is TRBJ2-5, with D perhaps TRBD2 (5 bases). The CDR3 contains 15 residues. V was shortened by 3 bases and J by 2 bases, with 13 bases between the two germline ends. The V gene's germline CDR1 is SGHTA and CDR2 FQGTGA. This chain's CDR3 is CASSLSGLGQETQYF. Here the CDR3 DNA reads TGTGCCAGCAGCTTGTCGGGATTGGGTCAAGAGACCCAGTACTTC.

In this sample, this clone turned up once. The chain joins TRBV7-6 to TRBJ1-3; possibly TRBD1 for D (6 bases). This CDR3 has 17 residues. Trimming shortened V by 5 bases and J by 0 bases, and 17 bases separated the two germline ends. The germline gives CDR1 SGHVS, CDR2 FNYEAQ. This chain's CDR3 is CASSPLRGDSSGNTIYF. CDR3 DNA: TGTGCCAGCAGCCCCTTAAGGGGGGACTCCTCTGGAAACACCATATATTTT.

This sequence joins TRBV7-6 and TRBJ2-5; D tentatively reads TRBD1 or TRBD2 (7 bases each). Germline CDR1 and CDR2: SGHVS and FNYEAQ. Trimming removed 3 bases at V and 6 bases at J, with 14 bases between. This CDR3 comprises 14 residues. The CDR3 DNA reads TGTGCCAGCAGCTTCAGACAGGGAGGGAAGACCCAGTACTTC. Translating it yields CASSFRQGGKTQYF.

V is TRBV6-6 and J is TRBJ2-7, with TRBD2 matching 8 bases. Matching the DNA end better, TRBJ2-5 makes the J call doubtful. Germline CDR1 and CDR2: MNHNY and SVGAGI (reference sequence). The CDR3 contains 16 residues. Here the CDR3 reads CASSWRAGATSETQYF. DNA of the CDR3: TGTGCCAGCAGTTGGCGAGCGGGGGCGACTAGCGAGACCCAGTACTTC.

The J gene is TRBJ2-2, the V gene TRBV18, with 9 bases that match TRBD1. The CDR3 consists of 15 residues. With 8 bases clipped from V and 1 base from J, the junction kept 5 bases outside the gene matches. Germline V CDR1 and CDR2: KGHSH, LQKENI. In DNA, the CDR3 is TGTGCCAGCGTCCGGGACAGGGTGAACACCGGGGAGCTGTTTTTT. It codes for CASVRDRVNTGELFF.

The chain links TRBV18 to TRBJ1-4, with no clear D. Trimming removed 6 bases at V and 3 bases at J, with 14 bases between. CDR1 is KGHSH, CDR2 LQKENI, per germline. CDR3 length: 15 amino acids. The CDR3 region is CASSPYPQSNEKLFF. CDR3 in DNA: TGTGCCAGCTCGCCTTACCCGCAGTCTAATGAAAAACTGTTTTTT.

CDR3 loop: CASSLVIQGYGYTF. The CDR3 region has the DNA TGTGCCAGCAGTTTAGTCATCCAGGGCTATGGCTACACCTTC. The chain carries TRBV28 and TRBJ1-2, with TRBD1 as a possible D gene (5 bases). This CDR3 has 14 amino acids. Germline V lookup: CDR1 MDHEN, CDR2 SYDVKM. The V end was cut by 2 bases, the J end by 4 bases, with 11 bases between.

The V call is TRBV5-8, the J call TRBJ2-4; 11 bases align to TRBD2. Germline values: CDR1 SGHTS, CDR2 YDEGEE. V lost 4 bases, J lost 8 bases, and 5 bases stayed unmatched. The CDR3 extends over 14 amino acids. CDR3 nucleotide sequence: TGTGCCAGCAGCATTAGCGGGGGGGCGTACATTCAGTACTTC. This translates into CASSISGGAYIQYF.

The chain is built from TRBV18 and TRBJ2-7; D remains ambiguous. CDR3 length equals 15 residues. Trimming took 0 bases from V and 0 from J, leaving 9 bases between them. Germline values: CDR1 KGHSH, CDR2 LQKENI. The CDR3 spells CASSPPSQSSYEQYF. The CDR3 DNA is TGTGCCAGCTCACCACCGTCCCAGAGCTCCTACGAGCAGTACTTC.

V gene TRBV4-1 combines with J gene TRBJ1-4; D unresolved. Deletions cut 4 bases from V and 4 bases from J, with 10 bases between. CDR1 MGHRA and CDR2 YSYEKL come from the germline V gene. This CDR3 spans 14 amino acids. CDR3 sequence (DNA): TGCGCCAGCAGCCGTCTTCTGGGTAATGAAAAACTGTTTTTT. This sequence encodes CASSRLLGNEKLFF.

The chain combines TRBV9 with TRBJ2-1; 10 nucleotides match TRBD2. Germline lookup yields CDR1 SGDLS and CDR2 YYNGEE. With V trimmed by 0 bases and J by 6 bases, 3 bases remained unmatched. The CDR3 loop spans 15 amino acids. CDR3 DNA sequence: TGTGCCAGCAGCGTAGGAGCGGGGGGGAGCAATGAGCAGTTCTTC. Translated, it gives CASSVGAGGSNEQFF.

To note about this clone: Other DNA sequences of this sample code for an identical CDR3. This chain uses TRBV28 with TRBJ1-3; D remains unclear. This CDR3 has 14 residues. CDR1 is MDHEN, CDR2 SYDVKM, per germline. V was trimmed by 5 bases and J by 0 bases, leaving 8 bases between them. Here the CDR3 reads CASSREHSGNTIYF. The CDR3 DNA sequence: TGTGCCAGCAGTCGGGAACACTCTGGAAACACCATATATTTT.

This clone came up once. The CDR3 reads CASKGVRGSKNTGELFF. The DNA for the CDR3 is TGTGCCAGCAAAGGGGTGCGGGGATCCAAAAACACCGGGGAGCTGTTTTTT. The chain combines TRBV25-1 with TRBJ2-2, with a tentative D call TRBD2 (6 bases). Germline V gene lookup returns CDR1 MGHDK and CDR2 SYGVNS. The germline V and J ends were trimmed by 7 bases and 2 bases, with 20 bases remaining between them. The CDR3 has 17 residues.

This sequence joins TRBV18 and TRBJ2-1; D gene unclear. Trimming left V 4 bases short and J 5 bases short, with 6 bases between. The CDR3 spans 12 residues. The germline V gene has CDR1 KGHSH and CDR2 LQKENI. CDR3 in amino acids: CASSQGNNEQFF. In DNA form, the CDR3 reads TGTGCCAGCTCACAGGGTAACAATGAGCAGTTCTTC.

This clone showed up just once. The chain links TRBV27 to TRBJ1-1; 7 nucleotides agree with TRBD1. Trimming at V came to 4 bases and at J to 7 bases, leaving 6 bases not matched to a gene. The CDR3 loop spans 13 amino acids. Germline V gene data show CDR1 as MNHEY and CDR2 as SMNVEV (reference sequence). The CDR3: CASSSNRGFEAFF. CDR3 coding DNA: TGTGCCAGCAGTTCCAACAGGGGATTTGAAGCTTTCTTT.

The V gene is TRBV5-5, the J gene TRBJ2-5, with TRBD2 identical over 9 bases. This CDR3 has 16 residues. Losses at the gene ends were 0 bases for V and 1 base for J; bases not matched to a gene: 4. Germline CDR1 is SGHKS and CDR2 is YYEKEE (reference sequence). CDR3 in amino acids: CASSLGNSGGQETQYF. The CDR3 coding sequence is TGTGCCAGCAGCTTGGGGAATAGCGGGGGCCAAGAGACCCAGTACTTC.

DNA of the CDR3: TGCGCCAGCAGCCAAGATAGAGGGGGTGGTGAGCAGTTCTTC. Translation gives CASSQDRGGGEQFF. The chain combines TRBV4-3 with TRBJ2-1, with D possibly TRBD1 on 6 matching bases. From germline, CDR1 is LGHNA and CDR2 YSLEER. The CDR3 contains 14 residues. The V end lost 0 bases, the J end lost 9 bases, and 12 bases lay between the germline ends.

The count of this clone is one. The rearrangement links TRBV11-2 to TRBJ2-7; 7 nucleotides align to TRBD1. CDR3 length equals 15 residues. Germline lookup yields CDR1 SGHAT and CDR2 FQNNGV. V was clipped by 5 bases and J by 4 bases; unmatched bases: 11. The CDR3 region is CASSEHSGQIYEQYF. CDR3 DNA: TGTGCCAGCAGCGAACATTCGGGACAGATATACGAGCAGTACTTC. Filled out from reference TRBV11-2 and TRBJ2-7, the complete variable domain reads EAGVAQSPRYKIIEKRQSVAFWCNPISGHATLYWYQQILGQGPKLLIQFQNNGVVDDSQLPKDRFSAERLKGVDSTLKIQPAKLEDSAVYLCASSEHSGQIYEQYFGPGTRLTVT.

In its sample, this clone was seen once. The V gene is TRBV4-1, the J gene TRBJ2-5; D remains unclear. Germline CDR1 is MGHRA and CDR2 is YSYEKL. CDR3 length: 15 residues. V was trimmed by 0 bases and J by 2 bases, leaving 10 bases between them. CDR3 in amino acids: CASSQERALQETQYF. DNA for the CDR3: TGCGCCAGCAGCCAAGAAAGGGCGCTACAAGAGACCCAGTACTTC.

J is TRBJ2-5 and V is TRBV5-4, with D perhaps TRBD1 or TRBD2 (5 bases each). CDR1 is SGHNT, CDR2 YYREEE, per germline (reference sequence). The ends were cut back, 2 bases at V and 3 bases at J, with 20 bases in the middle. CDR3 length: 17 residues. CDR3 in DNA: TGTGCCAGCAGCTTTCGCCGGGACGGACTCCGGAAAGAGACCCAGTACTTC. This encodes CASSFRRDGLRKETQYF.

This chain links TRBV28 with TRBJ2-3; 12 nucleotides match TRBD2. Trimming at V came to 5 bases and at J to 7 bases, leaving 7 bases not matched to a gene. This CDR3 is 15 amino acids long. Germline V gene lookup returns CDR1 MDHEN and CDR2 SYDVKM. Here the CDR3 DNA reads TGTGCCAGCAGTCCTCTAGCGGGGGGGCCGTATACGCAGTATTTT. It specifies CASSPLAGGPYTQYF. The full variable domain, in which reference TRBV28 and TRBJ2-3 provide the parts outside the CDR3, is DVKVTQSSRYLVKRTGEKVFLECVQDMDHENMFWYRQDPGLGLRLIYFSYDVKMKEKGDIPEGYSVSREKKERFSLILESASTNQTSMYLCASSPLAGGPYTQYFGPGTRLTVL.